This T cell receptor beta chain was retrieved from a study of blood T cells in healthy people across ages (dated by TCRdb to the mid-2010s). Background on the whole study: Template switching captured roughly one uniquely barcoded TCR beta cDNA molecule per two T cells in model experiments. Age-related changes in TCR beta repertoire diversity were measured in the study by deep sequencing normalized with unique cDNA molecular identifiers. The donors were divided into four age groups: young (average around 17 years), middle-aged (approximately 42), aged (about 61) and long-lived (82). To avoid experimental bias, donors of different ages were randomly spread across the sequencing lanes. The study analyzed two additional independent replicas of 1 million unique cDNA reads from the same blood draw for two donors, one aged 18 to 30 and one aged 80 or older.

What the authors observed across the whole study: Donor CMV infection status was unknown, potentially confounding age-related changes in expanded clonotypes. Compared with the aged group, the long-lived group had more naive CD4+ T cells, fewer expanded clones and increased TCR diversity, a pattern suggesting age selection. The percentage of naive T cells measured by flow cytometry correlated strongly with observed TCR beta diversity. As age increased, observed TCR beta diversity per million T cells dropped in a roughly linear way, and a significant reduction was already evident by age 40. Because profiling used bulk unsorted PBMCs, naive and antigen-experienced compartments could not be compared conclusively. Estimates of total diversity from one million sequenced T cells were regarded as lower bounds and underestimates.

Donors were 39 systemically healthy Caucasian individuals from Russia aged roughly 6 to 90 years. Each donor gave about 9.7 milliliters of peripheral blood, drawn into EDTA-treated Vacutainer tubes. PBMCs were isolated by Ficoll-Paque density-gradient centrifugation, with at least 6 million obtained per sample. Total RNA, at least 5 micrograms per sample, was extracted from PBMCs with Trizol reagent. For every donor, flow cytometry on a PBMC aliquot measured the percentage of naive CD45RAhigh/CD27high T cells. The CDR3 holds 16 amino acids from the cysteine to the phenylalanine. The kept DNA is CDR3 alone, 48 bases in frame from the first base. V sheds 6 bases and J sheds 11 bases, leaving 27 bases between their ends. Regarding this clonotype: There is no known antigen for this receptor. Base qualities are missing; no much larger clone stands one base away.

The library was prepared using 5' RACE. Sequenced on an Illumina HiSeq 2500. The second PCR ran for about 7 to 11 cycles and used a J-beta primer mix along with a sample-barcoded 5' primer. Each TCR beta cDNA molecule received a unique molecular identifier from a template-switch 5' adaptor carrying 12 random nucleotides. Each sample yielded at least 2.5 million CDR3-containing paired-end reads. All of the RNA was converted into first-strand cDNA using the Mint cDNA synthesis kit, with a TRBC-specific oligonucleotide serving as the primer. All cDNA was treated with uracil-DNA glycosylase and then went through a first 18-cycle PCR with the universal primers M1SS and BC2_uni_R. In the authors' own workflow: Each sample was normalized by randomly selecting 1 million high-quality reads, each carrying a distinct molecular identifier. Reads sharing molecular identifiers were discarded rather than binned into consensus sequences. MiTCR, run with a Q25 quality threshold and the strictest error-elimination algorithm, handled CDR3 identification, clonotype clustering and error correction. A nonparametric unseen species model with Euler transformation was used to estimate a lower bound on total TCR beta diversity. TCRdb applied fastp at Q25 and MiXCR to the public reads, then kept only in-frame beta chains. A single entry per CDR3 protein holds the most common genes and DNA from its merged rows. The V and J calls were determined by TCRdb, not by the authors. Within this sample are 1.6 million or so distinct CDR3 sequences, with 30% to 40% of them counted one time only. The top ten clones comprise around 11% of the sample.

The chain uses TRBV12-3 or TRBV12-4 and TRBJ2-3, with the D call perhaps TRBD1 or TRBD2, as 6 bases match in each case. This receptor was identified in a woman aged 25 to 39 in good health. The sequenced sample consisted of blood. Here the CDR3 is given as CASSPTRLGGRHMQYF. DNA sequence: TGTGCCAGCAGCCCGACTCGACTAGGGGGGCGACATATGCAGTATTTT.